This T cell receptor beta chain was obtained from a study of cytomegalovirus exposure and HLA in healthy donors. A word on this clone: What it binds is not known.

Broader study findings: Solely CMV serostatus was available to characterize immune exposure. When a later analysis was performed, an Asian-associated ancestry cluster reportedly had fewer N-insertions than the approximately 700-donor mean.

The CDR3 runs to 15 residues. The germline V gene has CDR1 SQVTM and CDR2 ANQGSEA. V lost 4 bases and J lost 7; bases outside the gene matches: 10. The PCR contained 60 Vbeta and 13 Jbeta primers. Sequenced by immunoSEQ multiplex PCR; TCRdb stores in-frame clones only, minus some. The profile shows about 300,000 clones, 86% of them singletons. The chain carries TRBV29-1 and TRBJ2-1, with 10 bases identical to TRBD1. This clonotype originated in a man in his forties in good health and CMV-seropositive. The sequencing input was PBMCs. CDR3 protein: CSVVPRDRGLNEQFF. CDR3 sequence (DNA): TGCAGCGTTGTACCCCGGGACAGGGGCCTAAATGAGCAGTTCTTC.